Sequencing of this TCR beta chain was carried out in a study of blood T cell repertoires in COVID-19. As for the study in general: From the United States, Italy and Spain came samples of acute and convalescent COVID-19. The cDNA or gDNA used as material had been derived from T cells, B-cell-depleted T cells, or PBMCs.

The authors' processing: The authors estimated nucleated cell counts from reference gene primer amplification. TCRdb's copy holds only in-frame clones and misses some; the assay was immunoSEQ multiplex PCR. Clone size and the V and J calls come from that table; the DNA yielded D and trimming. The sample carries 110,000 or so clones, about 85% recorded once. The germline V gene has CDR1 LGHNA and CDR2 YNFKEQ. V lost 3 bases, J lost 7 bases, and 7 bases lay in between. The CDR3 totals 12 residues. The sequenced sample was peripheral blood. This sequence was found in a man aged 35 to 55 with acute or convalescent COVID-19. The chain combines TRBV4-2 with TRBJ2-1; D is undetermined. The CDR3 coding sequence is TGTGCCAGCAGCCACCCAGCGAATGAGCAGTTCTTC. Protein: CASSHPANEQFF.